The present entry profiles one TCR beta chain with its context. Its antigen remains unknown. Indicated treatment: oral pan-JAK inhibitor, 5-10 mg twice daily. This sample is part of a study of CD8+ T cells in alopecia areata. Study outcomes and limitations: The presence of one nonresponder keeps the tie between baseline CD8+ expansion and response uncertain. A great number of expanded lesional clones endured in scalp and blood during tofacitinib.

The ends were cut back, 5 bases at V and 3 bases at J, with 14 bases in the middle. The CDR3 sequence is 15 residues long. The germline CDR1 and CDR2 sequences are SGHTA and FQGNSA. In each case, RNA was isolated and then reverse transcribed into cDNA as the sequencing template. The repertoire was sequenced with immunoSEQ multiplex PCR; TCRdb's copy has only in-frame clones and lacks some. The sample has about 180,000 clones; 45% to 60% are singletons. The chain carries TRBV7-2 and TRBJ2-4; D possibly corresponds to TRBD2 (6 bases). The receptor was isolated from a human donor with alopecia areata. The sample was CD8+ T cells sorted from blood, taken around week 53, from a patient treated with tofacitinib. In nucleotides, the CDR3 is TGTGCCAGCAGCCCTGGGACTTGGGGCAAAAACATTCAGTACTTC. It specifies CASSPGTWGKNIQYF.